These T cell receptor beta chains were read from a single sample in a study of blood T cell repertoires in COVID-19. Data came from immunoSEQ multiplex PCR; TCRdb stores just in-frame clones and leaves some out. The sample lists around 300,000 clones; roughly nine tenths were seen once. The sequenced sample was PBMCs or T cells enriched from blood (not recorded which). The source is a young woman who had recovered from COVID-19. Both conserved end residues are part of each CDR3. The D gene is left open where the match is weak. Rows give clone size only sometimes, using once, few, many, or a class for an expanded clone.

cdr3_aa: CASSLNPGQGASGYTF
cdr3_nt: TGTGCCAGCAGCCTAAACCCGGGACAGGGGGCCTCTGGCTACACCTTC
v_call: TRBV7-3
j_call: TRBJ1-2
d_call: TRBD1
clone_size: .

cdr3_aa: CASSSHAQVNEKLFF
cdr3_nt: TGTGCCAGCAGCTCCCACGCGCAAGTTAATGAAAAACTGTTTTTT
v_call: TRBV7-9
j_call: TRBJ1-4
d_call: .
clone_size: .

cdr3_aa: CASRGGGRSYNSPLHF
cdr3_nt: TGTGCCAGCAGAGGGGGGGGCAGGTCCTATAATTCACCCCTCCACTTT
v_call: TRBV2
j_call: TRBJ1-6
d_call: .
clone_size: .

cdr3_aa: CASSTLTGTGPSGYTF
cdr3_nt: TGTGCCAGTAGTACCCTCACGGGGACAGGTCCGTCGGGCTACACCTTC
v_call: TRBV19
j_call: TRBJ1-2
d_call: TRBD1
clone_size: .

cdr3_aa: CASSLVQGSGTDTQYF
cdr3_nt: TGTGCCAGCAGTTTAGTCCAGGGGTCGGGGACAGATACGCAGTATTTT
v_call: TRBV28
j_call: TRBJ2-3
d_call: .
clone_size: .

cdr3_aa: CASSSGEADTQYF
cdr3_nt: TGTGCCAGCAGTTCGGGGGAGGCAGATACGCAGTATTTT
v_call: TRBV6-5
j_call: TRBJ2-3
d_call: .
clone_size: .

cdr3_aa: CASSLRGIDTDTQYF
cdr3_nt: TGTGCCAGCAGTTTGAGAGGGATCGACACAGATACGCAGTATTTT
v_call: TRBV27
j_call: TRBJ2-3
d_call: .
clone_size: .

cdr3_aa: CASSATVRTEAFF
cdr3_nt: TGTGCCAGCAGCGCAACTGTGAGGACTGAAGCTTTCTTT
v_call: TRBV7-9
j_call: TRBJ1-1
d_call: .
clone_size: .

cdr3_aa: CASSGSLGQGAGEAFF
cdr3_nt: TGTGCCAGCAGTGGATCCCTAGGACAGGGGGCGGGGGAAGCTTTCTTT
v_call: TRBV6-1
j_call: TRBJ1-1
d_call: TRBD1
clone_size: .

cdr3_aa: CATSDTGTGGDTQYF
cdr3_nt: TGTGCCACCAGTGACACCGGGACAGGAGGAGATACGCAGTATTTT
v_call: TRBV24-1
j_call: TRBJ2-3
d_call: TRBD1
clone_size: .

cdr3_aa: CASSLVANYGYTF
cdr3_nt: TGCGCCAGCAGCTTGGTAGCTAACTATGGCTACACCTTC
v_call: TRBV5-1
j_call: TRBJ1-2
d_call: .
clone_size: .

cdr3_aa: CASSPGLQETQYF
cdr3_nt: TGTGCCAGCAGCCCGGGACTTCAAGAGACCCAGTACTTC
v_call: TRBV6-5
j_call: TRBJ2-5
d_call: .
clone_size: .

cdr3_aa: CASSQVATEGYEQYF
cdr3_nt: TGCGCCAGCAGCCAAGTAGCGACGGAGGGATACGAGCAGTACTTC
v_call: TRBV4-1
j_call: TRBJ2-7
d_call: .
clone_size: .

cdr3_aa: CASSSPGTAGGNTIYF
cdr3_nt: TGTGCCAGCAGTTCTCCCGGGACCGCGGGAGGAAACACCATATATTTT
v_call: TRBV28
j_call: TRBJ1-3
d_call: .
clone_size: .

cdr3_aa: CASRASGGGSYEQYF
cdr3_nt: TGTGCCAGCAGGGCCTCAGGGGGCGGCTCCTACGAGCAGTACTTC
v_call: TRBV6-5
j_call: TRBJ2-7
d_call: TRBD1
clone_size: .

cdr3_aa: CASSQGSSPLHF
cdr3_nt: TGTGCCAGCAGCCAGGGGAGTTCACCCCTCCACTTT
v_call: TRBV4-2
j_call: TRBJ1-6
d_call: .
clone_size: .

cdr3_aa: CASSGGQGVEQYF
cdr3_nt: TGTGCCAGCAGTGGCGGACAGGGGGTAGAGCAGTACTTC
v_call: TRBV27
j_call: TRBJ2-7
d_call: TRBD1
clone_size: .

cdr3_aa: CASSGTTGTGDEKLFF
cdr3_nt: TGTGCCAGCTCAGGAACGACCGGGACAGGGGATGAAAAACTGTTTTTT
v_call: TRBV18
j_call: TRBJ1-4
d_call: TRBD1
clone_size: .

cdr3_aa: CASSLGEVVVF
cdr3_nt: TGTGCCAGCAGCTTGGGGGAGGTAGTCGTCTTC
v_call: TRBV5-4
j_call: TRBJ1-2
d_call: .
clone_size: .

cdr3_aa: CASSLGQYNEQFF
cdr3_nt: TGTGCCAGCAGCTTGGGACAGTACAATGAGCAGTTCTTC
v_call: TRBV5-6
j_call: TRBJ2-1
d_call: .
clone_size: few

cdr3_aa: CASWDSSYNSPLHF
cdr3_nt: TGCGCCAGCTGGGACAGCTCCTATAATTCACCCCTCCACTTT
v_call: TRBV5-1
j_call: TRBJ1-6
d_call: TRBD1
clone_size: .

cdr3_aa: CASSEGTVSTQPQHF
cdr3_nt: TGTGCCAGTAGTGAAGGGACAGTATCCACTCAGCCCCAGCATTTT
v_call: TRBV19
j_call: TRBJ1-5
d_call: TRBD1
clone_size: .

cdr3_aa: CATSDLGLAGGGEQFF
cdr3_nt: TGTGCCACCAGTGATCTGGGACTAGCGGGGGGCGGCGAGCAGTTCTTC
v_call: TRBV24-1
j_call: TRBJ2-1
d_call: TRBD2
clone_size: .

cdr3_aa: CASSPTGHGSYEQYF
cdr3_nt: TGCGCCAGCAGCCCGACAGGGCACGGGTCCTACGAGCAGTACTTC
v_call: TRBV5-1
j_call: TRBJ2-7
d_call: TRBD1
clone_size: .

cdr3_aa: CASSVTGGTEAFF
cdr3_nt: TGTGCCAGCAGTGTTACAGGGGGCACTGAAGCTTTCTTT
v_call: TRBV25-1
j_call: TRBJ1-1
d_call: TRBD1
clone_size: .

cdr3_aa: CATSRFQGSINYGYTF
cdr3_nt: TGTGCCACCAGCAGATTCCAGGGGTCTATTAACTATGGCTACACCTTC
v_call: TRBV15
j_call: TRBJ1-2
d_call: .
clone_size: .

cdr3_aa: CASSEGAGQGYGYTF
cdr3_nt: TGTGCCAGCAGTGAAGGAGCGGGACAAGGATATGGCTACACCTTC
v_call: TRBV6-1
j_call: TRBJ1-2
d_call: .
clone_size: medium-sized

cdr3_aa: CASSDAGGTNEKLFF
cdr3_nt: TGTGCCAGCAGTGACGCAGGGGGAACTAATGAAAAACTGTTTTTT
v_call: TRBV25-1
j_call: TRBJ1-4
d_call: TRBD1
clone_size: .

cdr3_aa: CASSLPQGAADTQYF
cdr3_nt: TGCGCCAGCAGCTTACCACAGGGGGCAGCCGATACGCAGTATTTT
v_call: TRBV5-1
j_call: TRBJ2-3
d_call: TRBD1
clone_size: once

cdr3_aa: CASSAQTGTRVGYTF
cdr3_nt: TGTGCCAGCAGCGCTCAAACCGGGACACGCGTTGGCTACACCTTC
v_call: TRBV5-4
j_call: TRBJ1-2
d_call: .
clone_size: once

cdr3_aa: CASSEARASGGEQFF
cdr3_nt: TGTGCCAGCAGTGAAGCGCGGGCTAGCGGGGGGGAGCAGTTCTTC
v_call: TRBV2
j_call: TRBJ2-1
d_call: TRBD2
clone_size: .

cdr3_aa: CASSELAGGQDTQYF
cdr3_nt: TGTGCCAGCAGTGAGCTAGCGGGGGGACAAGATACGCAGTATTTT
v_call: TRBV6-4
j_call: TRBJ2-3
d_call: TRBD2
clone_size: .

cdr3_aa: CASSFGAELTEAFF
cdr3_nt: TGTGCCAGCAGCTTTGGGGCAGAACTCACTGAAGCTTTCTTT
v_call: TRBV11-2
j_call: TRBJ1-1
d_call: .
clone_size: .

cdr3_aa: CASSSFGGTGNQPQHF
cdr3_nt: TGTGCCAGCAGTTCTTTTGGAGGGACTGGGAATCAGCCCCAGCATTTT
v_call: TRBV28
j_call: TRBJ1-5
d_call: .
clone_size: .

cdr3_aa: CASSQTPFTGSPLHF
cdr3_nt: TGCGCCAGCAGCCAAACCCCATTTACGGGTTCACCCCTCCACTTT
v_call: TRBV4-1
j_call: TRBJ1-6
d_call: .
clone_size: .

cdr3_aa: CASSSDRVSSPLHF
cdr3_nt: TGTGCCAGTAGTTCTGACAGGGTATCTTCACCCCTCCACTTT
v_call: TRBV19
j_call: TRBJ1-6
d_call: TRBD1
clone_size: .

cdr3_aa: CASSLASPRDYGYTF
cdr3_nt: TGCGCCAGCAGCTTGGCCAGCCCCCGGGACTATGGCTACACCTTC
v_call: TRBV5-1
j_call: TRBJ1-2
d_call: .
clone_size: .

cdr3_aa: CASSMSLYNEQFF
cdr3_nt: TGTGCCAGTAGTATGTCCCTCTACAATGAGCAGTTCTTC
v_call: TRBV19
j_call: TRBJ2-1
d_call: .
clone_size: .

cdr3_aa: CASSGENTEAFF
cdr3_nt: TGTGCCAGCAGCGGGGAGAACACTGAAGCTTTCTTT
v_call: TRBV28
j_call: TRBJ1-1
d_call: .
clone_size: .

cdr3_aa: CASSGGGSSYSGANVLTF
cdr3_nt: TGTGCCAGCAGCGGGGGGGGCTCGTCCTACTCTGGGGCCAACGTCCTGACTTTC
v_call: TRBV27
j_call: TRBJ2-6
d_call: TRBD2
clone_size: .

cdr3_aa: CASSPGQRREKLFF
cdr3_nt: TGTGCCAGCAGCCCGGGACAGCGGCGAGAAAAACTGTTTTTT
v_call: TRBV28
j_call: TRBJ1-4
d_call: TRBD1
clone_size: few

cdr3_aa: CASSFGSPQQSEQYF
cdr3_nt: TGCGCCAGCAGCTTCGGGAGCCCCCAACAGAGCGAGCAGTACTTC
v_call: TRBV5-1
j_call: TRBJ2-7
d_call: .
clone_size: .

cdr3_aa: CATSDPGQGGGNEQFF
cdr3_nt: TGTGCCACCAGTGATCCTGGACAGGGGGGGGGCAATGAGCAGTTCTTC
v_call: TRBV24-1
j_call: TRBJ2-1
d_call: TRBD1
clone_size: .

cdr3_aa: CASTVAGGGSDTQYF
cdr3_nt: TGTGCCAGCACGGTAGCGGGGGGGGGATCAGATACGCAGTATTTT
v_call: TRBV27
j_call: TRBJ2-3
d_call: TRBD2
clone_size: .

cdr3_aa: CASSYDRNTEAFF
cdr3_nt: TGTGCCAGCAGCTATGACAGGAACACTGAAGCTTTCTTT
v_call: TRBV7-3
j_call: TRBJ1-1
d_call: .
clone_size: .

cdr3_aa: CASSDRDRAYGYTF
cdr3_nt: TGTGCCAGCAGCGACCGGGACAGAGCCTATGGCTACACCTTC
v_call: TRBV7-9
j_call: TRBJ1-2
d_call: TRBD1
clone_size: .

cdr3_aa: CASSLQGPRGETQYF
cdr3_nt: TGTGCCAGCAGTTTACAGGGTCCCAGGGGAGAGACCCAGTACTTC
v_call: TRBV7-9
j_call: TRBJ2-5
d_call: .
clone_size: .

cdr3_aa: CASSYSLRGNTEAFF
cdr3_nt: TGTGCCAGCAGTTACTCCCTCCGGGGGAACACTGAAGCTTTCTTT
v_call: TRBV6-5
j_call: TRBJ1-1
d_call: .
clone_size: .

cdr3_aa: CASSSGTGGLNSPLHF
cdr3_nt: TGTGCCAGCAGTTCCGGGACAGGGGGATTGAATTCACCCCTCCACTTT
v_call: TRBV28
j_call: TRBJ1-6
d_call: TRBD1
clone_size: .

cdr3_aa: CASRRGTNVAGELFF
cdr3_nt: TGTGCCAGCAGGAGGGGGACAAATGTAGCCGGGGAGCTGTTTTTT
v_call: TRBV6-5
j_call: TRBJ2-2
d_call: .
clone_size: once

cdr3_aa: CASSQETASYEQYF
cdr3_nt: TGTGCCAGCAGCCAAGAGACAGCATCCTACGAGCAGTACTTC
v_call: TRBV4-2
j_call: TRBJ2-7
d_call: .
clone_size: few

cdr3_aa: CASSPGGAAENEKLFF
cdr3_nt: TGCGCCAGCAGCCCAGGTGGGGCAGCCGAAAATGAAAAACTGTTTTTT
v_call: TRBV5-1
j_call: TRBJ1-4
d_call: .
clone_size: .